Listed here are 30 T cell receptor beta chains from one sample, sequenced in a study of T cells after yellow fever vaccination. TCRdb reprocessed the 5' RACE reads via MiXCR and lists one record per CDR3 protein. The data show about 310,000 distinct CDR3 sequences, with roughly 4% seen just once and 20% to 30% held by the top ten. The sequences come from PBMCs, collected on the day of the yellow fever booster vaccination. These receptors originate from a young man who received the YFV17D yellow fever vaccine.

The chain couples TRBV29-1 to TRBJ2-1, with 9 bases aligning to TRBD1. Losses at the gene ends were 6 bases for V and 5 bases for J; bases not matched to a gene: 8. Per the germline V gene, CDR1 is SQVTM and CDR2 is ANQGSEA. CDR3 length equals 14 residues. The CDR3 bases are TGCAGCGTCGCGCGACGACAGGGGGACAATGAGCAGTTCTTC. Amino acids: CSVARRQGDNEQFF.

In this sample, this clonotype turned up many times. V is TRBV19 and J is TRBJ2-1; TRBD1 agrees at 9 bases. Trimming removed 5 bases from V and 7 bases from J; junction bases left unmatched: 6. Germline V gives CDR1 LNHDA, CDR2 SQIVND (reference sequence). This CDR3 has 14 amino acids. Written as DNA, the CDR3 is TGTGCCAGTAGTCTAGGGACAGGGAGTAATGAGCAGTTCTTC. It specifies CASSLGTGSNEQFF.

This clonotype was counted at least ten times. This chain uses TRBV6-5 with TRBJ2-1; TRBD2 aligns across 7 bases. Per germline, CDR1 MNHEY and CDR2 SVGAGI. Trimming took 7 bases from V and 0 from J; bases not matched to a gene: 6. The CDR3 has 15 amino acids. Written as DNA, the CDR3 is TGTGCCAGCATCCCGAGCGGGGCCTCCTACAATGAGCAGTTCTTC. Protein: CASIPSGASYNEQFF.

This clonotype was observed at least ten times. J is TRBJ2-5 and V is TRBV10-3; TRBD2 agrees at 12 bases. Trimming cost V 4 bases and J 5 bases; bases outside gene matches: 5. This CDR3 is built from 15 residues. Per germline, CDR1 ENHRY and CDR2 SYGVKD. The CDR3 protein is CAISVASGGAETQYF. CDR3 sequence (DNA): TGTGCCATCAGTGTCGCTAGCGGGGGGGCTGAGACCCAGTACTTC.

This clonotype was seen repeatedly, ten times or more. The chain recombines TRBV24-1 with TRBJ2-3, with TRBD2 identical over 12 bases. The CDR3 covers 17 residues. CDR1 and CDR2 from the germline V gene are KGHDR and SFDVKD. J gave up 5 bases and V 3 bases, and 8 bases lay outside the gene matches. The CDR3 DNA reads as TGTGCCACCAGTGATGTCGAACTAGCGGGGGGAGAAGATACGCAGTATTTT. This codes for CATSDVELAGGEDTQYF.

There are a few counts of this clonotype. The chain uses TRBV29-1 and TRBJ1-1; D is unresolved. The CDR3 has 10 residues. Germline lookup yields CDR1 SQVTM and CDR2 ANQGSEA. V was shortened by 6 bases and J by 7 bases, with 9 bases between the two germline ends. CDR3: CSVWTGEAFF. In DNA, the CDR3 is TGCAGCGTCTGGACGGGTGAAGCTTTCTTT.

The CDR3 bases are TGCGCCAGCAGCTTCGGGTTTACGCTAGCGGCCCGGAACCAAGAGACCCAGTACTTC. It yields the protein CASSFGFTLAARNQETQYF. This chain links TRBV5-1 with TRBJ2-5, with 7 positions matching TRBD2. V trimming: 2 bases; J trimming: 0 bases; junction bases outside the gene matches: 16. The germline V gene has CDR1 SGHRS and CDR2 YFSETQ. The CDR3 consists of 19 residues.

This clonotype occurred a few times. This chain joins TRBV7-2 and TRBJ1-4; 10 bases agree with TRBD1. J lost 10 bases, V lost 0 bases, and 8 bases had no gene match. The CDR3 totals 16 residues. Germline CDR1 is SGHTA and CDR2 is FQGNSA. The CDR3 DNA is TGTGCCAGCAGCTTAGCGGAGGGGACAGGGGAGGGAAAACTGTTTTTT. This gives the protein CASSLAEGTGEGKLFF.

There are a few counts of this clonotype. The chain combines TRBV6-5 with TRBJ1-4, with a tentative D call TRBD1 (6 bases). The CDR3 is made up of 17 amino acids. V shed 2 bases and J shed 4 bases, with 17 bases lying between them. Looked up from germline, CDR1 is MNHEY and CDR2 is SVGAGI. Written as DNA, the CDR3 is TGTGCCAGCAGTTACCGTAGGGGGGGAAATAGTAATGAAAAACTGTTTTTT. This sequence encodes CASSYRRGGNSNEKLFF.

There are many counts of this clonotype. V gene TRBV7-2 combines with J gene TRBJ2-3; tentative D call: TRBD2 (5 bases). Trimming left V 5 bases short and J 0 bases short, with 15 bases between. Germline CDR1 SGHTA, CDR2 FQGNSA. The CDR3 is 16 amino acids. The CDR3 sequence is CASSPRGRLSTDTQYF. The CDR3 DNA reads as TGTGCCAGCAGCCCCCGCGGGCGTCTGAGCACAGATACGCAGTATTTT.

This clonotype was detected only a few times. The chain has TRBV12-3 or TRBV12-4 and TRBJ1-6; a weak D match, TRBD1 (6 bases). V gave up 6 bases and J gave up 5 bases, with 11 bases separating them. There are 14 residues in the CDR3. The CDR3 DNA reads TGTGCCAGCAGCAGGACAGAGAATAATTCACCCCTCCACTTT. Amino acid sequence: CASSRTENNSPLHF.

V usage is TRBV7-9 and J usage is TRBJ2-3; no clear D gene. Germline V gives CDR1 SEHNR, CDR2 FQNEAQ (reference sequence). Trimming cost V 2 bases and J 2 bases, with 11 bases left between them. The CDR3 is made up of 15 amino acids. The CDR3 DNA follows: TGTGCCAGCAGCTTATCCCCTGAAAACACAGATACGCAGTATTTT. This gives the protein CASSLSPENTDTQYF.

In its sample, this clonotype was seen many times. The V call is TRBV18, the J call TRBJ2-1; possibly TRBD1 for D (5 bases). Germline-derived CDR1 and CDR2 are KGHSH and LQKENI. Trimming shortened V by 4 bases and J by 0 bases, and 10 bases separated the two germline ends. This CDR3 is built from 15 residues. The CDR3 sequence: CASSQRGSSYNEQFF. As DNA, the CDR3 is TGTGCCAGCTCACAAAGGGGTAGCTCCTACAATGAGCAGTTCTTC. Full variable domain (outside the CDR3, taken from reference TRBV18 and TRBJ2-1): NAGVMQNPRHLVRRRGQEARLRCSPMKGHSHVYWYRQLPEEGLKFMVYLQKENIIDESGMPKERFSAEFPKEGPSILRIQQVVRGDSAAYFCASSQRGSSYNEQFFGPGTRLTVL.

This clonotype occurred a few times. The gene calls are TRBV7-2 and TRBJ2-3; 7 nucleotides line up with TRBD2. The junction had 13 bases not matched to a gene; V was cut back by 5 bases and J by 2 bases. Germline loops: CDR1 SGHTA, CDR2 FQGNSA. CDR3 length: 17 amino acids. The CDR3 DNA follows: TGTGCCAGCAGCCTCCCCCCCGGCGCGGGGGACACAGATACGCAGTATTTT. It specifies CASSLPPGAGDTDTQYF. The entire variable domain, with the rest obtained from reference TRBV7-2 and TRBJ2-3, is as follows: GAGVSQSPSNKVTEKGKDVELRCDPISGHTALYWYRQSLGQGLEFLIYFQGNSAPDKSGLPSDRFSAERTGGSVSTLTIQRTQQEDSAVYLCASSLPPGAGDTDTQYFGPGTRLTVL.

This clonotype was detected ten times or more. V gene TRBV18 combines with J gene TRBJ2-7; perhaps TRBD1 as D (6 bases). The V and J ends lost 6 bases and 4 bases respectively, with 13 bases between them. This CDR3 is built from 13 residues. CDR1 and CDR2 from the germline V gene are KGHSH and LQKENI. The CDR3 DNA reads TGTGCCAGCTCGCCGGGACATTATTACGAGCAGTACGTC. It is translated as CASSPGHYYEQYV.

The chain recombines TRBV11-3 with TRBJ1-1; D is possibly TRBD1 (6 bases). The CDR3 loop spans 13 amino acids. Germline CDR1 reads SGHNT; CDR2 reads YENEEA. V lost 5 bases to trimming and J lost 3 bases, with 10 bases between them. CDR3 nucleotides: TGTGCCAGCAGCCCCGGACAGCACACTGAAGCTTTCTTT. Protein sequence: CASSPGQHTEAFF.

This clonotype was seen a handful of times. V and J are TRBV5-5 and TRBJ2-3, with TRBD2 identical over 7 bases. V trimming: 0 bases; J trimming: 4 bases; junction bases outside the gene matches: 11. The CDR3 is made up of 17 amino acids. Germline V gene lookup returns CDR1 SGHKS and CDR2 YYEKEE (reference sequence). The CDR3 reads CASSLAGEGVMADTQYF. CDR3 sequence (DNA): TGTGCCAGCAGCTTGGCCGGGGAGGGTGTTATGGCAGATACGCAGTATTTT.

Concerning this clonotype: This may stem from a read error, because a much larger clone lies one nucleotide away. Here the CDR3 reads CASSFYGQNQETQYF. The CDR3 DNA sequence: TGTGCCAGCAGCTTCTATGGACAGAACCAAGAGACCCAGTACTTC. V usage is TRBV7-2 and J usage is TRBJ2-5; possibly TRBD1 for D (6 bases). The CDR3 is 15 amino acids. Per the germline V gene, CDR1 is SGHTA and CDR2 is FQGNSA. The V end lost 3 bases, the J end lost 0 bases, and 11 bases lay between the germline ends.

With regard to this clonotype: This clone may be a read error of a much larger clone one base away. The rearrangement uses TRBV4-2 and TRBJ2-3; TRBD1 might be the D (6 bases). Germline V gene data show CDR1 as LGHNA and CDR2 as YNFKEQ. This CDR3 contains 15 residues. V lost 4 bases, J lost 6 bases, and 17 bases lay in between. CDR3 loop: CASSLPAQGVDTQYF. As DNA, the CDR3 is TGTGCCAGCAGCCTCCCGGCACAGGGTGTGGATACGCAGTATTTT.

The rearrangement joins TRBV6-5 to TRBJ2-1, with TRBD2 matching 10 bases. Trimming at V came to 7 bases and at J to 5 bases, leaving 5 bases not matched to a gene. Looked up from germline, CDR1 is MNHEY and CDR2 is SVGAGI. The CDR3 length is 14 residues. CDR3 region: CASKASGGHNEQFF. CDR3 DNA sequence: TGTGCCAGCAAGGCTAGCGGGGGTCACAATGAGCAGTTCTTC.

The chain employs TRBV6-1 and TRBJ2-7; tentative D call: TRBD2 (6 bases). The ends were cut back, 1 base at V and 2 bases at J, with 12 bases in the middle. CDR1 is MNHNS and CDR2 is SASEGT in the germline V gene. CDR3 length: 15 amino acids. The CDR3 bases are TGTGCCAGCAGTGAAGTGGCGTCGGGGGCCTACGAGCAGTACGTC. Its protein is CASSEVASGAYEQYV.

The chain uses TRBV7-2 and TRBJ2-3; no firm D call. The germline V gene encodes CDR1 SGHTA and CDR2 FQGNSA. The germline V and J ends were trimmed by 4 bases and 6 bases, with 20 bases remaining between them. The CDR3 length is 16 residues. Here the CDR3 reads CASSSYRLATRDTQYF. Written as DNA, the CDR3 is TGTGCCAGCAGCTCTTATAGACTCGCCACGCGGGATACGCAGTATTTT.

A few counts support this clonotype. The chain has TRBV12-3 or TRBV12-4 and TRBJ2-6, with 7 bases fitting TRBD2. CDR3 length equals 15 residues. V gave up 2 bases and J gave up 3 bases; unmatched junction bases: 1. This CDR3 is CASSLTGGGANVLTF. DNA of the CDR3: TGTGCCAGCAGTTTAACGGGAGGTGGGGCCAACGTCCTGACTTTC.

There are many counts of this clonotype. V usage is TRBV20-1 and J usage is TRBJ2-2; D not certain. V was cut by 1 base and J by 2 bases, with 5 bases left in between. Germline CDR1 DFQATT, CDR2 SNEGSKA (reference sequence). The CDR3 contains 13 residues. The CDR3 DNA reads TGCAGTGCTAGAGTTATAAACACCGGGGAGCTGTTTTTT. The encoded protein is CSARVINTGELFF.

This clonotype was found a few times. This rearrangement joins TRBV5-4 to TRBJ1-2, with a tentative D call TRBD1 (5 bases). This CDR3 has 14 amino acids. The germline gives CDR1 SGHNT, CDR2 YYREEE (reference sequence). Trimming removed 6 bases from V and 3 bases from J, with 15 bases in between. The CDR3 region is CASMRSGGDYGYTF. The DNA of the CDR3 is TGTGCCAGCATGAGGTCGGGGGGAGACTATGGCTACACCTTC.

CDR3 DNA sequence: TGTGCCAGCAGCCAGGGGGAGAGCGGGGGGGCCGCCGAGACCCAGTACTTC. As protein: CASSQGESGGAAETQYF. The chain couples TRBV4-2 to TRBJ2-5; 10 bases are shared with TRBD2. V lost 3 bases to trimming and J lost 5 bases; unmatched junction nucleotides: 12. CDR3 length equals 17 residues. Germline values: CDR1 LGHNA, CDR2 YNFKEQ.

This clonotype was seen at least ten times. CDR3 amino acids: CASSLDIGGRETQYF. CDR3 in DNA: TGCGCCAGCAGCTTGGATATAGGGGGGCGGGAGACCCAGTACTTC. The chain uses TRBV5-1 and TRBJ2-5; D tentatively fits TRBD1 or TRBD2 (6 bases each). The CDR3 covers 15 residues. The germline V and J ends were trimmed by 0 bases and 5 bases, with 14 bases remaining between them. From germline, CDR1 is SGHRS and CDR2 YFSETQ. The full variable domain, completed using reference TRBV5-1 and TRBJ2-5, is KAGVTQTPRYLIKTRGQQVTLSCSPISGHRSVSWYQQTPGQGLQFLFEYFSETQRNKGNFPGRFSGRQFSNSRSEMNVSTLELGDSALYLCASSLDIGGRETQYFGPGTRLLVL.

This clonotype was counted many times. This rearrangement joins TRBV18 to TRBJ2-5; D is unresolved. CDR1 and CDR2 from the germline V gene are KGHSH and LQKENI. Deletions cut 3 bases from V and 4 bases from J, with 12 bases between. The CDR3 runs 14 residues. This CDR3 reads CASSPASLSETQYF. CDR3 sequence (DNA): TGTGCCAGCTCACCGGCTAGTCTCTCAGAGACCCAGTACTTC. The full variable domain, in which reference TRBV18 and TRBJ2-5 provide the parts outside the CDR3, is NAGVMQNPRHLVRRRGQEARLRCSPMKGHSHVYWYRQLPEEGLKFMVYLQKENIIDESGMPKERFSAEFPKEGPSILRIQQVVRGDSAAYFCASSPASLSETQYFGPGTRLLVL.

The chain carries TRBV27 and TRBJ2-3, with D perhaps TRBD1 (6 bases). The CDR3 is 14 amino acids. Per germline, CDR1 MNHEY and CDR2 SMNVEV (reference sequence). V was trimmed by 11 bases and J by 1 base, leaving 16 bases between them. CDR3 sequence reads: CAGSGTHGTDTQYF. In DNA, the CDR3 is TGTGCCGGGTCCGGGACACATGGCACAGATACGCAGTATTTT.

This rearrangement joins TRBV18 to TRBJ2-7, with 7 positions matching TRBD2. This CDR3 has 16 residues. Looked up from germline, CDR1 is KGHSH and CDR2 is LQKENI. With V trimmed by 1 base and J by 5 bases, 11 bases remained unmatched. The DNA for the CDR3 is TGTGCCAGCTCACCACGCGGAGCGGGGTTTCGCGACGAGCAGTACGTC. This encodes CASSPRGAGFRDEQYV.